A selection of T cell receptor beta chains follows, all from one sample in a study of breast tumors, draining lymph nodes, adjacent tissues. MiXCR was run by TCRdb on the multiplex PCR reads, yielding one entry per CDR3 protein. The table has 200,000 to 300,000 distinct CDR3 sequences, around 30% seen once. The sequencing input was axillary lymph node tissue. Source of these receptors: a female donor with breast cancer. Some clones in this sample may be carry-over from other donors' samples. Both conserved end residues are part of each CDR3. The D gene is left open where the match is weak. Rows give clone size only sometimes, using once, few, many, or a class for an expanded clone.

TRBD2	many	TRBV20-1	TRBJ2-1	CSASLVLAGDNEQFF	TGCAGTGCTAGTCTGGTACTAGCGGGAGACAATGAGCAGTTCTTC
NA	many	TRBV9	TRBJ2-3	CASKGLGRHSDTQYF	TGTGCCAGCAAGGGACTCGGGAGACACTCAGATACGCAGTATTTT
TRBD2	NA	TRBV2	TRBJ2-1	CASSEILAGNGQSF	TGTGCCAGCAGTGAAATTCTAGCGGGCAATGGGCAGTCCTTC
NA	NA	TRBV6-5	TRBJ2-1	CASSHGPGETPNNEQFF	TGTGCCAGCAGTCACGGTCCGGGGGAGACGCCGAACAATGAGCAGTTCTTC
TRBD1	many	TRBV6-5	TRBJ1-5	CASSQDRLGQPQHF	TGTGCCAGCAGCCAGGACAGGCTTGGACAGCCCCAGCATTTT
TRBD2	NA	TRBV6-6	TRBJ2-5	CASTSPRATAGGSWETQYF	TGTGCCAGCACCTCACCCAGGGCCACAGCGGGAGGGTCTTGGGAGACCCAGTACTTC
TRBD1	many	TRBV5-1	TRBJ1-2	CASSLADRVGQYGYTF	TGCGCCAGCAGCTTGGCCGACAGGGTCGGACAATATGGCTACACCTTC
NA	many	TRBV10-3	TRBJ2-5	CAISDGRSETQYF	TGTGCCATCAGTGATGGACGGTCGGAGACCCAGTACTTC
NA	many	TRBV10-1	TRBJ2-7	CASIKGREQYF	TGCGCCAGCATCAAAGGAAGAGAGCAGTACTTC
NA	NA	TRBV7-9	TRBJ1-1	CASSSHDEYTEAFF	TGTGCCAGCAGCTCCCATGATGAGTACACTGAAGCTTTCTTT
NA	many	TRBV12-3/TRBV12-4	TRBJ2-1	CASSLTRRQHNEQFF	TGTGCCAGCAGTTTAACCCGTAGGCAGCACAATGAGCAGTTCTTC
NA	NA	TRBV19	TRBJ1-1	CASSIRGNTEAFF	TGTGCCAGTAGTATTCGGGGAAACACTGAAGCTTTCTTT
NA	many	TRBV20-1	TRBJ2-7	CSASPPRLFYEQYF	TGCAGTGCTAGTCCACCTAGATTGTTCTACGAGCAGTACTTC
TRBD1	many	TRBV2	TRBJ2-7	CASSDPGGSEQYF	TGTGCCAGCAGTGACCCAGGGGGCTCCGAGCAGTACTTC
NA	many	TRBV9	TRBJ2-1	CASSVGGGAYNEQFF	TGTGCCAGCAGCGTAGGAGGGGGAGCCTACAATGAGCAGTTCTTC
NA	many	TRBV4-2	TRBJ2-5	CASSQDGQSQETQYF	TGTGCCAGCAGCCAAGATGGGCAGTCCCAAGAGACCCAGTACTTC
NA	many	TRBV5-6	TRBJ2-1	CASSGHNEQFF	TGTGCCAGCTCCGGTCACAATGAGCAGTTCTTC
NA	NA	TRBV11-3	TRBJ2-1	CASSFLSRPHEQFF	TGTGCCAGCAGCTTCCTAAGCCGGCCACATGAGCAGTTCTTC
TRBD2	NA	TRBV10-3	TRBJ2-2	CAIAAGGPAGKLFF	TGCGCCATCGCGGCGGGAGGGCCGGCCGGGAAGCTGTTTTTT
NA	many	TRBV10-2	TRBJ1-2	CASGVQGGGYTF	TGCGCCAGCGGCGTGCAGGGCGGGGGCTACACCTTC